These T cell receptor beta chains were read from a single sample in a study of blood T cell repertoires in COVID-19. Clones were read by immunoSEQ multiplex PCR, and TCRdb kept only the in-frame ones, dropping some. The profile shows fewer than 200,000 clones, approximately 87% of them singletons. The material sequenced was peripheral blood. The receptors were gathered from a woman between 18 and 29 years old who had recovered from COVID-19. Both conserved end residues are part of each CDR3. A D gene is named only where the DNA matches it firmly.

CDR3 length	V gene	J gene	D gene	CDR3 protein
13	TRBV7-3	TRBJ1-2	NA	CASSSDSVYGYTF
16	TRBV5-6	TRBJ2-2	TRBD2	CASNLLAGGGTGELFF
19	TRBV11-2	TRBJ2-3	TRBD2	CASSLLGLSIDRRTDTQYF
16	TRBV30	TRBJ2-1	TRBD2	CAWSPLLAGGWDEQFF
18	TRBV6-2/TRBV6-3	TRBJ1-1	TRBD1	CASSSRTGAKGANTEAFF
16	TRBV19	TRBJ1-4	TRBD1	CASGGQGALSGEKLFF
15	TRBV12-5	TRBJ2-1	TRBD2	CASGPGTSGKYEQFF
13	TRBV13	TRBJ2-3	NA	CASSLASSDTQYF
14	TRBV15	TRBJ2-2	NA	CATSGRQESGELFF
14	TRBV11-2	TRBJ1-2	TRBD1	CASSSGGGNYGYTF
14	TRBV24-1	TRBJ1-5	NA	CATSGSRLNQPQHF
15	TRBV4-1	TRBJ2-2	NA	CASSQEDIGTGELFF
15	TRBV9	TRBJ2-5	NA	CASSPRRGPGETQYF
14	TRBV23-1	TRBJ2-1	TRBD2	CASSQKSSGTEQFF
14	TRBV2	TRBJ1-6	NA	CASSDSGANSPLHF
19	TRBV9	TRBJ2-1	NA	CASSVGGERAASSYNEQFF
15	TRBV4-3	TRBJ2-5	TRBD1	CASSQETGGEETQYF
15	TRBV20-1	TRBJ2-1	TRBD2	CSAGGGGAPYNEQFF
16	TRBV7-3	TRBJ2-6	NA	CASSLGLFSGANVLTF
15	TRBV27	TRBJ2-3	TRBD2	CASGWEGGYTDTQYF
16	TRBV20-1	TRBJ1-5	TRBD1	CSASSPTGVAFQPQHF
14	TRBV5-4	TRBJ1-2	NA	CASSLDGSNYGYTF
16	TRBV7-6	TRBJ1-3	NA	CASSLFGGDSGNTIYF
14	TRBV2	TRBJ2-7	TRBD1	CASTGQGVNYEQYF
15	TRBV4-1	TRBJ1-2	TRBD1	CASSQGISRGDGYTF
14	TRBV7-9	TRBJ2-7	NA	CASSLAGYSYEQYF
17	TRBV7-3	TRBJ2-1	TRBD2	CASSLNPGTSLYNEQFF
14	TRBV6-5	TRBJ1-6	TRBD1	CASRSQGADSPLHF